Following are 5 T cell receptor beta chains from one sample sequenced in a study of shared clonotypes between healthy human individuals. Sequencing was performed with immunoSEQ multiplex PCR; in TCRdb, only in-frame clones are kept and a portion is missing. The sample carries about 2.4 million clones, roughly 93% recorded once. The specimen was naive CD4+ T cells from PBMCs. Subset described: CD45RA+ positively selected. These receptors all stem from a man between 18 and 35 years old in good health. Some clones in this sample may be carry-over from other donors' samples.

This clone was seen once. Other DNA sequences in the same sample also yield this CDR3. The chain joins TRBV18 to TRBJ1-2, with a tentative D call TRBD1 (5 bases). V lost 3 bases and J lost 5, with 13 bases in between. The length of the CDR3 is 14 residues. Germline V gives CDR1 KGHSH, CDR2 LQKENI. For the CDR3, the DNA is TGTGCCAGCTCACCGCTGGGGCAGGATTATGGCTACACCTTC. As protein: CASSPLGQDYGYTF.

The V gene is TRBV18, the J gene TRBJ2-7; 9 bases agree with TRBD1. V gave up 2 bases and J gave up 3 bases; unmatched junction bases: 14. This CDR3 has 18 amino acids. Germline values: CDR1 KGHSH, CDR2 LQKENI. The CDR3 loop is CASSPILRDRVASYEQYF. In nucleotides, the CDR3 is TGTGCCAGCTCACCAATTCTTCGGGACAGGGTAGCGAGCTACGAGCAGTACTTC.

CDR3 residues: CASSPERVGGNEQFF. The CDR3 bases are TGTGCCAGCAGCCCCGAAAGGGTAGGGGGAAATGAGCAGTTCTTC. The rearrangement uses TRBV5-4 and TRBJ2-1, with D possibly matching TRBD1 (6 bases). Germline V gene lookup returns CDR1 SGHNT and CDR2 YYREEE (reference sequence). V gave up 4 bases and J gave up 7 bases, with 18 bases separating them. The CDR3 has 15 amino acids.

The rearrangement joins TRBV7-9 to TRBJ2-3; D not certain. CDR3 size: 16 residues. The germline CDR1 and CDR2 sequences are SEHNR and FQNEAQ (reference sequence). Trimming removed 2 bases from V and 2 bases from J, with 14 bases in between. CDR3 residues: CASSLSTGRATDTQYF. CDR3 coding DNA: TGTGCCAGCAGCTTATCTACGGGTCGGGCCACAGATACGCAGTATTTT.

The chain uses TRBV6-5 and TRBJ2-2; 8 bases map to TRBD2. V trimming: 5 bases; J trimming: 5 bases; junction bases outside the gene matches: 4. CDR1 is MNHEY, CDR2 SVGAGI, per germline. This CDR3 spans 14 amino acids. The CDR3 sequence: CASSRSSGTGELFF. As DNA, the CDR3 is TGTGCCAGCAGTCGGTCTAGCGGGACCGGGGAGCTGTTTTTT.